The 20 T cell receptor beta chains listed next were all sequenced from one sample in a study of identical twins' blood T cells. TCRdb ran MiXCR on the 5' RACE reads and lists one entry per CDR3 protein. The repertoire holds 350,000 to 400,000 distinct CDR3 sequences, 28% seen once, with about 6% in the top ten. Sequencing was performed on PBMCs. The receptors shown here come from a woman between 18 and 50 years old in good health.

The chain combines TRBV2 with TRBJ1-1; weak D call: TRBD1 (5 bases). CDR3 length: 13 residues. CDR1 is SNHLY and CDR2 is FYNNEI in the germline V gene. Deletions cut 7 bases from V and 7 bases from J, with 16 bases between. This CDR3 reads CASNPGNGLEAFF. DNA of the CDR3: TGTGCCAGCAACCCAGGGAACGGACTTGAAGCTTTCTTT.

This clonotype has just a few counts. V usage is TRBV20-1 and J usage is TRBJ2-5; no definite D call. With 3 bases removed from V and 5 bases from J, the gap between germline ends came to 19 bases. Germline V gene sequence: CDR1 DFQATT, CDR2 SNEGSKA (reference sequence). This CDR3 is 15 amino acids long. In DNA, the CDR3 is TGCAGTGCTAGGAAACCTCTTTCCGGTTCGGAGACCCAGTACTTC. This translates into CSARKPLSGSETQYF.

For this clonotype: The junction and the germline gene differ at one end; a read error may be behind it. The chain has TRBV7-9 and TRBJ2-1; 7 positions match TRBD2. Germline lookup yields CDR1 SEHNR and CDR2 FQNEAQ (reference sequence). CDR3 length: 15 amino acids. This CDR3 reads CASSPQAGRGNERFF. In DNA form, the CDR3 reads TGTGCCAGCAGCCCACAAGCGGGGCGAGGTAATGAGCGGTTCTTC.

This clonotype was counted between two and nine times. The rearrangement links TRBV11-2 to TRBJ2-4; D gene ambiguous. The CDR3 length is 14 residues. Germline CDR1 is SGHAT and CDR2 is FQNNGV. Trimming shortened V by 7 bases and J by 8 bases, and 18 bases separated the two germline ends. The CDR3 here is CASTSAASNDIQYF. For the CDR3, the DNA is TGTGCCAGCACCTCCGCTGCTTCCAATGACATTCAGTACTTC.

As for this clonotype: A much more abundant neighbour one base away suggests this may be a read error. The rearrangement joins TRBV29-1 to TRBJ2-2, with TRBD2 as a possible D gene (5 bases). V lost 4 bases, J lost 7 bases, and 16 bases lay in between. Germline CDR1 and CDR2: SQVTM and ANQGSEA. This CDR3 is built from 14 residues. The CDR3 loop reads CSVVRPGIRGELFF. The CDR3 nucleotides read TGCAGCGTTGTGCGCCCCGGGATTCGCGGGGAGCTGTTTTTT.

This clonotype was seen a few times. CDR3 DNA: TGTGCCAGCATTTGGACAGGGGGCACTGAAGCTTTCTTT. Its protein product is CASIWTGGTEAFF. The chain couples TRBV12-3 or TRBV12-4 to TRBJ1-1, with 10 nucleotides matching TRBD1. The CDR3 has 13 residues. J was trimmed by 4 bases and V by 7 bases; bases with no gene match: 3.

This clonotype was seen a handful of times. The chain recombines TRBV10-3 with TRBJ1-2; no clear D gene. The germline V gene has CDR1 ENHRY and CDR2 SYGVKD. Trimming shortened V by 4 bases and J by 8 bases, and 17 bases separated the two germline ends. There are 14 residues in the CDR3. CDR3 sequence reads: CAISADGPAGGYTF. In DNA form, the CDR3 reads TGTGCCATCAGTGCCGACGGGCCAGCGGGGGGCTACACCTTC.

This clonotype showed up just a few times. The chain joins TRBV7-9 to TRBJ1-1; the D gene is possibly TRBD1 (5 bases). Looked up from germline, CDR1 is SEHNR and CDR2 is FQNEAQ (reference sequence). The CDR3 is 14 residues long. Trimming took 1 base from V and 5 from J, leaving 11 bases between them. CDR3 amino acids: CASSLVSGQTEAFF. For the CDR3, the DNA is TGTGCCAGCAGCTTAGTTAGTGGACAAACTGAAGCTTTCTTT.

This clonotype was seen a handful of times. This chain connects TRBV6-1 to TRBJ1-2; the D gene is possibly TRBD1 (5 bases). V lost 8 bases and J 14 bases, leaving 18 bases between the germline ends. This CDR3 region has 11 residues. CDR1 is MNHNS, CDR2 SASEGT, per germline. The CDR3 nucleotides are TGTGCCAGCCTCAGAGAGGGACGGACGACCTTC. It codes for CASLREGRTTF.

The genes are TRBV11-2 and TRBJ1-5; D remains unclear. The CDR3 contains 16 residues. Deletions cut 1 base from V and 1 base from J, with 11 bases between. Germline V lookup: CDR1 SGHAT, CDR2 FQNNGV. The chain's CDR3 is CASSLGPPGSNQPQHF. The CDR3 DNA follows: TGTGCCAGCAGCTTAGGGCCTCCCGGCAGCAATCAGCCCCAGCATTTT.

This clonotype was detected many times. CDR3 nucleotide sequence: TGCAGCGCCCGCGAGGGCTACACCTTC. This translates into CSAREGYTF. The genes are TRBV29-1 and TRBJ1-2, with unresolved D. V was trimmed by 7 bases and J by 8 bases, leaving 8 bases between them. Germline CDR1 SQVTM, CDR2 ANQGSEA. The CDR3 contains 9 residues. Full variable domain (remainder filled in from reference TRBV29-1 and TRBJ1-2): SAVISQKPSRDICQRGTSLTIQCQVDSQVTMMFWYRQQPGQSLTLIATANQGSEATYESGFVIDKFPISRPNLTFSTLTVSNMSPEDSSIYLCSAREGYTFGSGTRLTVV.

This clonotype was counted between two and nine times. The chain uses TRBV12-3 or TRBV12-4 and TRBJ2-1; D gene uncertain. V was shortened by 1 base and J by 4 bases, with 8 bases between the two germline ends. The CDR3 runs to 14 residues. The CDR3 bases are TGTGCCAGCAGTTTAGGGACGGTGTACAATGAGCAGTTCTTC. It yields the protein CASSLGTVYNEQFF.

The chain has TRBV6-2 or TRBV6-3 and TRBJ1-5; TRBD1 is a possible D gene (5 bases). The CDR3 is 16 amino acids. From germline, CDR1 is MNHEY and CDR2 SVGEGT. V lost 4 bases and J 0 bases, leaving 13 bases between the germline ends. The CDR3 reads CASSLRSGLSNQPQHF. Here the CDR3 DNA reads TGTGCCAGCAGTTTACGGTCGGGGCTTAGCAATCAGCCCCAGCATTTT.

The chain employs TRBV3-1 and TRBJ1-1; TRBD1 might be the D (5 bases). The CDR3 runs 13 residues. V was cut by 5 bases and J by 10 bases, with 17 bases left in between. Germline lookup yields CDR1 LGHDT and CDR2 YNNKEL (reference sequence). CDR3 bases: TGTGCCAGCAGCTCACTATGGGAGGGGACAGCTTTCTTT. Its translation: CASSSLWEGTAFF.

The V and J genes are TRBV7-9 and TRBJ1-1; 7 nucleotides align to TRBD1. The CDR3 totals 17 residues. Losses at the gene ends were 5 bases for V and 5 bases for J; bases not matched to a gene: 17. In germline, CDR1 is SEHNR, CDR2 FQNEAQ (reference sequence). CDR3 loop: CASSNLEGLTGRTEAFF. The CDR3 DNA sequence: TGTGCCAGCAGCAATCTAGAGGGGTTGACAGGGCGGACTGAAGCTTTCTTT.

This clonotype was observed at least ten times. The V gene is TRBV6-6, the J gene TRBJ1-6, with D possibly matching TRBD1 (5 bases). This CDR3 region has 15 residues. The germline V gene encodes CDR1 MNHNY and CDR2 SVGAGI (reference sequence). Trimming removed 4 bases at V and 9 bases at J, with 16 bases between. CDR3 DNA: TGTGCCAGCAGTTCCGCTGGGCAGGGACGTTCACCCCTCCACTTT. The encoded protein is CASSSAGQGRSPLHF.

This clonotype was picked up a small number of times. CDR3 in DNA: TGCGCCAGCCGGATGCGGGACTGGCCTTATGCGGAGCAGTTCTTC. Translated: CASRMRDWPYAEQFF. The V call is TRBV5-1, the J call TRBJ2-1, with D possibly TRBD2 on 6 matching bases. V was cut by 7 bases and J by 10 bases, with 24 bases left in between. In germline, CDR1 is SGHRS, CDR2 YFSETQ. CDR3 length: 15 amino acids.

This clonotype has a handful of counts. The gene calls are TRBV10-3 and TRBJ2-5, with TRBD2 matching 8 bases. The germline V gene has CDR1 ENHRY and CDR2 SYGVKD. The J segment lost 5 bases and the V segment lost 6 bases, leaving 11 bases of the junction unmatched. This CDR3 contains 15 residues. The DNA for the CDR3 is TGTGCCATCAGCCTTGGGACTAGGGATGGGGAGACCCAGTACTTC. Translating gives CAISLGTRDGETQYF.

The chain recombines TRBV20-1 with TRBJ1-1; D is perhaps TRBD1 (5 bases). This CDR3 comprises 15 residues. CDR1 and CDR2 (germline): DFQATT, SNEGSKA (reference sequence). Trimming took off 5 bases at V and 1 base at J, with 17 bases between the two ends. The DNA of the CDR3 is TGCAGTGCTTGCGACCCCATTACAGGGAACACTGAAGCTTTCTTT. Translating gives CSACDPITGNTEAFF.

The CDR3 DNA follows: TGTGCCAGCAGCCCAGGACAGGCGTCGAACACTGAAGCTTTCTTT. It is translated as CASSPGQASNTEAFF. The J gene is TRBJ1-1, the V gene TRBV7-9, with 7 bases identical to TRBD1. Trimming took 5 bases from V and 1 from J; bases not matched to a gene: 7. The CDR3 is made up of 15 amino acids. Germline V gene lookup returns CDR1 SEHNR and CDR2 FQNEAQ (reference sequence). Variable domain in full (rest from reference TRBV7-9 and TRBJ1-1): DTGVSQNPRHKITKRGQNVTFRCDPISEHNRLYWYRQTLGQGPEFLTYFQNEAQLEKSRLLSDRFSAERPKGSFSTLEIQRTEQGDSAMYLCASSPGQASNTEAFFGQGTRLTVV.